These 9 T cell receptor beta chains share one sample of origin, sequenced in a study of shared clonotypes between healthy human individuals. The data were produced by immunoSEQ multiplex PCR, yet TCRdb's version contains in-frame clones alone and is incomplete. The table has around 600,000 clones, approximately 97% seen once. What was sequenced was naive CD4+ T cells sorted from blood. The subset here: CD45RA+ positively selected. The receptors derive from a woman aged 25 to 39 in good health.

This CDR3 is CASSYVAGASDEQFF. DNA of the CDR3: TGTGCCAGCAGTTACGTCGCGGGAGCATCCGATGAGCAGTTCTTC. This chain connects TRBV6-5 to TRBJ2-1; TRBD2 aligns across 7 bases. The ends lost 2 bases at V and 8 bases at J; junction bases unmatched: 9. The CDR3 is 15 residues long. Germline V CDR1 and CDR2: MNHEY, SVGAGI.

The chain joins TRBV7-9 to TRBJ2-3; D call uncertain. Deletions cut 5 bases from V and 2 bases from J, with 8 bases between. Germline CDR1 reads SEHNR; CDR2 reads FQNEAQ (reference sequence). This CDR3 is 13 amino acids long. The CDR3 here is CASSGLNTDTQYF. The CDR3 bases are TGTGCCAGCAGCGGCCTCAACACAGATACGCAGTATTTT.

This chain connects TRBV7-8 to TRBJ2-7; D call uncertain. The V end lost 1 base, the J end lost 9 bases, and 10 bases lay between the germline ends. This CDR3 comprises 12 residues. The V gene's germline CDR1 is SGHVS and CDR2 FQNEAQ. The CDR3 DNA follows: TGTGCCAGCAGCTTAGTTGTCGGCGGGCAGTACTTC. Amino acids: CASSLVVGGQYF.

The rearrangement joins TRBV5-1 to TRBJ1-4, with D possibly being TRBD1 (6 bases). The V end lost 4 bases, the J end lost 7 bases, and 14 bases lay between the germline ends. CDR1 is SGHRS, CDR2 YFSETQ, per germline. This CDR3 has 14 amino acids. The CDR3 is CASSPNGGAEKLFF. CDR3 bases: TGCGCCAGCAGCCCAAATGGGGGGGCTGAAAAACTGTTTTTT.

This rearrangement joins TRBV28 to TRBJ1-2, with 9 bases matching TRBD1. Germline loops: CDR1 MDHEN, CDR2 SYDVKM. V shed 8 bases, J shed 7 bases, and the junction held 14 bases outside the gene matches. The CDR3 sequence is 15 residues long. Here the CDR3 DNA reads TGTGCCAGCCTTAACGGGGGGACAGGGCCTGTTGGCTACACCTTC. Translated: CASLNGGTGPVGYTF.

The chain joins TRBV11-2 to TRBJ2-7; 7 nucleotides match TRBD1. The germline V gene has CDR1 SGHAT and CDR2 FQNNGV. V lost 10 bases, J lost 2 bases, and 5 bases stayed unmatched. The CDR3 is 12 amino acids. The CDR3 nucleotides are TGTGCCATCCAGGACAGGACCTACGAGCAGTACTTC. It yields the protein CAIQDRTYEQYF. The whole variable domain, remainder taken from reference TRBV11-2 and TRBJ2-7, is EAGVAQSPRYKIIEKRQSVAFWCNPISGHATLYWYQQILGQGPKLLIQFQNNGVVDDSQLPKDRFSAERLKGVDSTLKIQPAKLEDSAVYLCAIQDRTYEQYFGPGTRLTVT.

This clone was detected once. V gene TRBV11-3 combines with J gene TRBJ2-1; 9 bases map to TRBD2. With V trimmed by 8 bases and J by 6 bases, 8 bases remained unmatched. Germline loops: CDR1 SGHNT, CDR2 YENEEA. This CDR3 spans 14 amino acids. CDR3 in DNA: TGTGCCAGCGCTCCGAGCGGGAGGACCAATGAGCAGTTCTTC. Protein sequence: CASAPSGRTNEQFF.

The chain links TRBV14 to TRBJ1-6; D gene unclear. Trimming left V 6 bases short and J 9 bases short, with 12 bases between. Germline assignment: CDR1 SGHDN and CDR2 FVKESK. This CDR3 has 13 amino acids. CDR3 region: CASRESSGSPLHF. For the CDR3, the DNA is TGTGCCAGCAGGGAGAGTTCGGGTTCACCCCTCCACTTT.

The gene calls are TRBV6-5 and TRBJ2-3; no definite D call. The V gene's germline CDR1 is MNHEY and CDR2 SVGAGI. The CDR3 is 15 residues long. Trimming shortened V by 2 bases and J by 2 bases, and 11 bases separated the two germline ends. The DNA of the CDR3 is TGTGCCAGCAGTTACGGCCGTGACACCACAGATACGCAGTATTTT. Encoded protein: CASSYGRDTTDTQYF.